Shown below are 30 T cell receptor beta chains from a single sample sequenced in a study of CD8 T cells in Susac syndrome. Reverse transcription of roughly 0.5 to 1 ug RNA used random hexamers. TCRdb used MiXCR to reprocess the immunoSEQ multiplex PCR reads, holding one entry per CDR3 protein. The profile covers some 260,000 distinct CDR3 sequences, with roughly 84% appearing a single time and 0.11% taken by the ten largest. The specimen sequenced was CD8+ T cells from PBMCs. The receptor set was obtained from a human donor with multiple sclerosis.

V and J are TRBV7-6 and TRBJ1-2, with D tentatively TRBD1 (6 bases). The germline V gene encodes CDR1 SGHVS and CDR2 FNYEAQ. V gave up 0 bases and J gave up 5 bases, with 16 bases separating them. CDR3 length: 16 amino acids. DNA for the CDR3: TGTGCCAGCAGCTTAGCCGAGGACAGATCCGCGTATGGCTACACCTTC. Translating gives CASSLAEDRSAYGYTF.

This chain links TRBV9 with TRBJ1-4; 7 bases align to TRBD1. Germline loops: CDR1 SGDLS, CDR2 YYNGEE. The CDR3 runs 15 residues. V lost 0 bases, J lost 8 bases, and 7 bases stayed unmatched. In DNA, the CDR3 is TGTGCCAGCAGCGTAGAGGGGGCAGGGGCCGAAAAACTGTTTTTT. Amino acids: CASSVEGAGAEKLFF. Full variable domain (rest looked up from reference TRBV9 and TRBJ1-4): DSGVTQTPKHLITATGQRVTLRCSPRSGDLSVYWYQQSLDQGLQFLIQYYNGEERAKGNILERFSAQQFPDLHSELNLSSLELGDSALYFCASSVEGAGAEKLFFGSGTQLSVL.

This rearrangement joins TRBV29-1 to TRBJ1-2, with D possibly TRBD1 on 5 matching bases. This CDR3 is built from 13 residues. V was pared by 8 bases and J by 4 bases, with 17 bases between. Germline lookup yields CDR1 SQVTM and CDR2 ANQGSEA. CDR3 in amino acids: CSLSRDPGYGYTF. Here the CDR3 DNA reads TGCAGCCTCTCCCGGGACCCAGGCTATGGCTACACCTTC. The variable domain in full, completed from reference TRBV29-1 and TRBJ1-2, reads SAVISQKPSRDICQRGTSLTIQCQVDSQVTMMFWYRQQPGQSLTLIATANQGSEATYESGFVIDKFPISRPNLTFSTLTVSNMSPEDSSIYLCSLSRDPGYGYTFGSGTRLTVV.

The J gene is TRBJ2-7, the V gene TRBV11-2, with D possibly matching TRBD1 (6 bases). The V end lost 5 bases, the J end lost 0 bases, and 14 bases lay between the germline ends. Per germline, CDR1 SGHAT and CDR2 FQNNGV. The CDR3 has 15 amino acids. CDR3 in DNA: TGTGCCAGCAGCCTGGGGGCAGGGTCCTCCTACGAGCAGTACTTC. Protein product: CASSLGAGSSYEQYF. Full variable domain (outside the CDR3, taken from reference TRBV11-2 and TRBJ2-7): EAGVAQSPRYKIIEKRQSVAFWCNPISGHATLYWYQQILGQGPKLLIQFQNNGVVDDSQLPKDRFSAERLKGVDSTLKIQPAKLEDSAVYLCASSLGAGSSYEQYFGPGTRLTVT.

CDR3 region: CAWSVQGRTLAKNIQYF. DNA for the CDR3: TGTGCCTGGAGTGTACAGGGGAGAACTCTGGCCAAAAACATTCAGTACTTC. The chain is built from TRBV30 and TRBJ2-4, with 7 bases that match TRBD1. Germline-derived CDR1 and CDR2 are GTSNPN and SVGIG (reference sequence). This CDR3 is built from 17 residues. After removal of 0 bases from V and 1 base from J, the junction contained 9 bases not matched to a gene.

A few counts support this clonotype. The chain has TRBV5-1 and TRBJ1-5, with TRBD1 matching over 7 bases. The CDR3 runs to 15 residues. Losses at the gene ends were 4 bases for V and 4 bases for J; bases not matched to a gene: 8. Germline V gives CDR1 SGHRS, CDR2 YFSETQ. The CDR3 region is CASSVGTERNQPQHF. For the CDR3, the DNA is TGCGCCAGCAGCGTAGGGACAGAGAGGAATCAGCCCCAGCATTTT.

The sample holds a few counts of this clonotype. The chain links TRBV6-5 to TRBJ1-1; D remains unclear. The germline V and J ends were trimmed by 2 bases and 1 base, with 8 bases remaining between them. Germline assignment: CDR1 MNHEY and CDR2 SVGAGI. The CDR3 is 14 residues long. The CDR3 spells CASSYSDENTEAFF. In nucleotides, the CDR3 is TGTGCCAGCAGTTACAGTGACGAGAACACTGAAGCTTTCTTT.

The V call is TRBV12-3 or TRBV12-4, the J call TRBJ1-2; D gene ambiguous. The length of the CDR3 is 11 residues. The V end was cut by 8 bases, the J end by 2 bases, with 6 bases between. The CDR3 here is CASPGNYGYTF. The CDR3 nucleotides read TGTGCCAGCCCAGGAAACTATGGCTACACCTTC.

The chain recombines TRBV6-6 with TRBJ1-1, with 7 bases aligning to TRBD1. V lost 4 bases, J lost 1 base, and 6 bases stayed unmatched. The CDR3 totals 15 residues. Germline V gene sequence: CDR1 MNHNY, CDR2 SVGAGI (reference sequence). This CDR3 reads CASSFMTGKNTEAFF. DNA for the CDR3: TGTGCCAGCAGTTTTATGACAGGGAAGAACACTGAAGCTTTCTTT.

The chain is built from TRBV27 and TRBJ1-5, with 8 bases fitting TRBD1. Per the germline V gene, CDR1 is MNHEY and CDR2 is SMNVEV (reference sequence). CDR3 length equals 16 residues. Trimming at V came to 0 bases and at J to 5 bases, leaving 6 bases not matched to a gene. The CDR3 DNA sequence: TGTGCCAGCAGTTTATCAGGGACAGGATCCTATCAGCCCCAGCATTTT. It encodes CASSLSGTGSYQPQHF.

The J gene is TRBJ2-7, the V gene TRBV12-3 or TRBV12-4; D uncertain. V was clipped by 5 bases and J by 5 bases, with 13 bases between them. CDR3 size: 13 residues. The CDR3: CASSPSYLDEQYF. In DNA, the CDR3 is TGTGCCAGCAGTCCTTCCTACTTGGACGAGCAGTACTTC.

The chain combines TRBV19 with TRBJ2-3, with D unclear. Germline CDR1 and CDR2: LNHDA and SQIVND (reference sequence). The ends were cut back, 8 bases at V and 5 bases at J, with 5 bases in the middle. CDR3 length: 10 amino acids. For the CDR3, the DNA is TGTGCCAGTGGGGTAGATACGCAGTATTTT. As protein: CASGVDTQYF.

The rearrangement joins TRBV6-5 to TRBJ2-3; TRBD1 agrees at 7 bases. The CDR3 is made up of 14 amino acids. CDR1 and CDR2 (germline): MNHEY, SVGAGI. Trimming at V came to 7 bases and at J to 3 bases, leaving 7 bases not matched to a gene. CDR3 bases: TGTGCCAGCACCCTGACAGGGCCTACAGATACGCAGTATTTT. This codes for CASTLTGPTDTQYF.

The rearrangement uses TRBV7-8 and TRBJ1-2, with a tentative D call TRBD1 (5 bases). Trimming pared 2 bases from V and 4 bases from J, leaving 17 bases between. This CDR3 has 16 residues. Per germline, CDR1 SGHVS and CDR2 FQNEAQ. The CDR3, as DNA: TGTGCCAGCAGCTTATGGGGGAATCCCCAACCCTATGGCTACACCTTC. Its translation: CASSLWGNPQPYGYTF.

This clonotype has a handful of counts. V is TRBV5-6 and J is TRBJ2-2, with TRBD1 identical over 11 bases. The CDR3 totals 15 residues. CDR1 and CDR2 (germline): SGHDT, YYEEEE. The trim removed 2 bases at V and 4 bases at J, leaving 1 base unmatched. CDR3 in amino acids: CASSFGTGGTGELFF. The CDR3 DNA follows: TGTGCCAGCAGCTTCGGGACAGGGGGCACCGGGGAGCTGTTTTTT.

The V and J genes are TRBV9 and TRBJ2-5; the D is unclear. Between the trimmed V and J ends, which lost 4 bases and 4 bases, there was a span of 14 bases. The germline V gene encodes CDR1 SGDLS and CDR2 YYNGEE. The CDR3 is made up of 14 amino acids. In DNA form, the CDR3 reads TGTGCCAGCAGCTCCCCGACGGGCGTAGAGACCCAGTACTTC. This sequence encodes CASSSPTGVETQYF. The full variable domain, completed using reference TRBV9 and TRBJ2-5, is DSGVTQTPKHLITATGQRVTLRCSPRSGDLSVYWYQQSLDQGLQFLIQYYNGEERAKGNILERFSAQQFPDLHSELNLSSLELGDSALYFCASSSPTGVETQYFGPGTRLLVL.

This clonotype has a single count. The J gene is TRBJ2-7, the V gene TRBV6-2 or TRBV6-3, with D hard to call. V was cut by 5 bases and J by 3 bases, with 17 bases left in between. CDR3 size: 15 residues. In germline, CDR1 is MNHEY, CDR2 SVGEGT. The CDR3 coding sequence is TGTGCCAGCAGTAAACCCCCCGATCGGCGCTACGAGCAGTACTTC. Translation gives CASSKPPDRRYEQYF.

The CDR3 spells CASSEIAVIYNEQFF. In DNA form, the CDR3 reads TGTGCCAGCAGTGAAATAGCGGTTATCTACAATGAGCAGTTCTTC. The gene calls are TRBV2 and TRBJ2-1, with D tentatively TRBD2 (6 bases). Germline CDR1 SNHLY, CDR2 FYNNEI. This CDR3 is 15 amino acids long. V shed 2 bases and J shed 3 bases, with 11 bases lying between them.

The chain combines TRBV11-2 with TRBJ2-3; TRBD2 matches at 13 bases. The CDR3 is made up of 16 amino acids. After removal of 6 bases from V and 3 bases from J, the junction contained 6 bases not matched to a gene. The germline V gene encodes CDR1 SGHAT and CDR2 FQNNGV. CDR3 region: CASRETSGRATDTQYF. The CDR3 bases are TGTGCCAGCAGGGAAACTAGCGGGAGGGCAACAGATACGCAGTATTTT.

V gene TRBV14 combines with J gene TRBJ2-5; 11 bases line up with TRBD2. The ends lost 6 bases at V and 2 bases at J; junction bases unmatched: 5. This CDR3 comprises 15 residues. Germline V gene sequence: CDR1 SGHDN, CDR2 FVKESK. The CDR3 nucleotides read TGTGCCAGCAGACGGACTAGCGGGTCACAAGAGACCCAGTACTTC. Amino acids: CASRRTSGSQETQYF.

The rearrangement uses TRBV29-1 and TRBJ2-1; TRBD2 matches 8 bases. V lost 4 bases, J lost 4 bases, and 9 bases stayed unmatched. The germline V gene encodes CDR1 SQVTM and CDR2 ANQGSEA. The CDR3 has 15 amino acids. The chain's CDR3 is CSVVLRTSGYNEQFF. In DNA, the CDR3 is TGCAGCGTTGTCTTGAGAACTAGCGGATACAATGAGCAGTTCTTC.

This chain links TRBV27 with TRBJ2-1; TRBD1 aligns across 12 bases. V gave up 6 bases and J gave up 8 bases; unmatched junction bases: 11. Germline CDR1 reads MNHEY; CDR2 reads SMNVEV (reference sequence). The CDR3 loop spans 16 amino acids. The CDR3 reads CASSPGQGAFLDEQFF. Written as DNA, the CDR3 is TGTGCCAGCAGCCCGGGACAGGGGGCCTTCTTAGATGAGCAGTTCTTC.

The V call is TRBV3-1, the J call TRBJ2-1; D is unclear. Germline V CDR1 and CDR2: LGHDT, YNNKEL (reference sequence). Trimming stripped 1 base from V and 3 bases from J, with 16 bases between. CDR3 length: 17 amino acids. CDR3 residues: CASSQVIEENGYNEQFF. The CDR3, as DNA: TGTGCCAGCAGCCAAGTAATAGAGGAGAACGGCTACAATGAGCAGTTCTTC.

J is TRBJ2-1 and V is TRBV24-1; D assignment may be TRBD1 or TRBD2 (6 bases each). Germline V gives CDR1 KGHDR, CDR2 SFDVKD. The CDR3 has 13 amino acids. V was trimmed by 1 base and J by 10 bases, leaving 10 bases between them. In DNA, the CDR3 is TGTGCCACCAGTGATTTAGGAGGGACAGAGCAGTTCTTC. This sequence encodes CATSDLGGTEQFF.

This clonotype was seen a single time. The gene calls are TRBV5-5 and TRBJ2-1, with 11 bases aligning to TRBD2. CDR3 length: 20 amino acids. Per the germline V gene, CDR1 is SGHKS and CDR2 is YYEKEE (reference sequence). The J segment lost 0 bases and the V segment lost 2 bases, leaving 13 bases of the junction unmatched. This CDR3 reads CASSFAKGTSGKSSYNEQFF. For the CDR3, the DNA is TGTGCCAGCAGCTTTGCCAAGGGGACTAGCGGAAAGAGCTCCTACAATGAGCAGTTCTTC.

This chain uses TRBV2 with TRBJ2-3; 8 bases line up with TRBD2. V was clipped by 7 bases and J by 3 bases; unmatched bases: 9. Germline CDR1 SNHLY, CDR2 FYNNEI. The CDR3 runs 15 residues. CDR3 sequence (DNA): TGTGCCAGCAACCCCCAGCGGGAGACGACAGATACGCAGTATTTT. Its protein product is CASNPQRETTDTQYF.

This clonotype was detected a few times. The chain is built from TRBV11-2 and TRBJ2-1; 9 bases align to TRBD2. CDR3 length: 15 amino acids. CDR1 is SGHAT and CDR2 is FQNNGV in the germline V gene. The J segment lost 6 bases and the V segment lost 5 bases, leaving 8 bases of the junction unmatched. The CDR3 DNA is TGTGCCAGCAGCCCTTTAGCGGGAGTTCCCAATGAGCAGTTCTTC. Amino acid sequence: CASSPLAGVPNEQFF.

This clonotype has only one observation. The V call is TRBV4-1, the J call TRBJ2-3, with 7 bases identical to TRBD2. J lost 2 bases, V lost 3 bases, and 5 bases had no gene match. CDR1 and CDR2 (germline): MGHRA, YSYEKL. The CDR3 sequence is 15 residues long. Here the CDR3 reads CASSQLAVSTDTQYF. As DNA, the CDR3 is TGCGCCAGCAGCCAGCTAGCGGTATCCACAGATACGCAGTATTTT.

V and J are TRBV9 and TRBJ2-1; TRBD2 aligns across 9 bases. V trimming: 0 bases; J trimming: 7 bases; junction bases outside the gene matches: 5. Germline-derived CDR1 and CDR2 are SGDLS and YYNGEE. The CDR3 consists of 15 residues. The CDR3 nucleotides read TGTGCCAGCAGCGTAGATGGTAGCGGGAGTAATGAGCAGTTCTTC. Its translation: CASSVDGSGSNEQFF.

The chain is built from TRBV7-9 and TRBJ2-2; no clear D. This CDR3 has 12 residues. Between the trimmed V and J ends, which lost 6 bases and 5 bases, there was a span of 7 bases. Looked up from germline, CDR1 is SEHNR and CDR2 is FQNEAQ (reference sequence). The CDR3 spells CASSFWTGELFF. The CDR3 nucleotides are TGTGCCAGCAGTTTTTGGACCGGGGAGCTGTTTTTT.